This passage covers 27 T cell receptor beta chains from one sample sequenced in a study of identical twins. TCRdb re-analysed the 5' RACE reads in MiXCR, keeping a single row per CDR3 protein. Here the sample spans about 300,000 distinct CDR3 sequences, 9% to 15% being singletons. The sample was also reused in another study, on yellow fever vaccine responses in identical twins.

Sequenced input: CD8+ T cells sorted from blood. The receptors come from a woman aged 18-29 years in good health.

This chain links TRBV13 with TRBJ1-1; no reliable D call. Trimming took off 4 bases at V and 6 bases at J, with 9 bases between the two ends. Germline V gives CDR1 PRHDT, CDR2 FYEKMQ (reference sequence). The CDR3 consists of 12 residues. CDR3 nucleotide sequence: TGTGCCAGCAGCTGGGAGCAAGCTGAAGCTTTCTTT. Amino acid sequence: CASSWEQAEAFF.

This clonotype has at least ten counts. CDR3 DNA: TGTGCCAGCAGCCAATCTTGGTTTTACGAGCAGTACGTC. Translation gives CASSQSWFYEQYV. The chain links TRBV5-5 to TRBJ2-7; no definite D call. The CDR3 runs to 13 residues. V lost 4 bases and J 4 bases, leaving 12 bases between the germline ends. The germline V gene has CDR1 SGHKS and CDR2 YYEKEE (reference sequence).

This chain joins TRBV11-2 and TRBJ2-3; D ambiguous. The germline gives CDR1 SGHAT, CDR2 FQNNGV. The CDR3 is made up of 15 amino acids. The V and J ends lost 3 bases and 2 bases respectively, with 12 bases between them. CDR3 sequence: CASSLVVGITDTQYF. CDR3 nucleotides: TGTGCCAGCAGCTTGGTGGTAGGGATCACAGATACGCAGTATTTT.

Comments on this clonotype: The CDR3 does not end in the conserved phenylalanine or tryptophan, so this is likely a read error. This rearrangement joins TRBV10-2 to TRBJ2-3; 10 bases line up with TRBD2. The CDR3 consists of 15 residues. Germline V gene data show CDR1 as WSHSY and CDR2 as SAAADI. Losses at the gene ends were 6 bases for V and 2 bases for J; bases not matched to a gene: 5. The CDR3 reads CASRERGGNTDTQYS. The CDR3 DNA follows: TGCGCCAGCAGGGAGCGGGGGGGAAACACAGATACGCAGTATTCT.

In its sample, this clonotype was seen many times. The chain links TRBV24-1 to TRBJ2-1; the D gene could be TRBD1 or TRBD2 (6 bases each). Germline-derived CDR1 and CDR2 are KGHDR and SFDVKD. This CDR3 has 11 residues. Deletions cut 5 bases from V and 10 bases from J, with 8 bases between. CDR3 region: CATSAGGEQFF. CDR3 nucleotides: TGTGCCACCAGTGCCGGGGGCGAGCAGTTCTTC.

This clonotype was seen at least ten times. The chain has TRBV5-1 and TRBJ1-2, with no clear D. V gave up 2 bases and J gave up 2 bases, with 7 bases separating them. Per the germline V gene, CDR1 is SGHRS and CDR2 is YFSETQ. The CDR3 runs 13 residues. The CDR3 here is CASSFEWNYGYTF. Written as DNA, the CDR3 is TGCGCCAGCAGCTTTGAATGGAACTATGGCTACACCTTC.

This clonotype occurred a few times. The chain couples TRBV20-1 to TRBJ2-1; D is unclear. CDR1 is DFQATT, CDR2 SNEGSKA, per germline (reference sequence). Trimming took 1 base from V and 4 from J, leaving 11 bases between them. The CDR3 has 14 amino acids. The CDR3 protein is CSARGHSGYNEQFF. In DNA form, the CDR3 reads TGCAGTGCTAGAGGACACTCAGGATACAATGAGCAGTTCTTC.

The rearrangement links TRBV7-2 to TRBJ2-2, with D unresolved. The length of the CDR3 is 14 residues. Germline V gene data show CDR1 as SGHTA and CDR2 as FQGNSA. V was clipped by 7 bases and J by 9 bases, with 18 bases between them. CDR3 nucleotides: TGTGCCAGCACCATTGTCCAGATCCCCTGGGAGCTGTTTTTT. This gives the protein CASTIVQIPWELFF. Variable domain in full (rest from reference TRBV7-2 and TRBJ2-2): GAGVSQSPSNKVTEKGKDVELRCDPISGHTALYWYRQSLGQGLEFLIYFQGNSAPDKSGLPSDRFSAERTGGSVSTLTIQRTQQEDSAVYLCASTIVQIPWELFFGEGSRLTVL.

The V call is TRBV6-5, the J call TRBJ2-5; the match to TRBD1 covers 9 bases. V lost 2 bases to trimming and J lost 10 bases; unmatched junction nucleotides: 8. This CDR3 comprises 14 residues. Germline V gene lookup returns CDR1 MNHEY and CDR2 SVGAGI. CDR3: CASSYAQGAGIQYF. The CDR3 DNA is TGTGCCAGCAGTTACGCACAGGGGGCCGGGATCCAGTACTTC.

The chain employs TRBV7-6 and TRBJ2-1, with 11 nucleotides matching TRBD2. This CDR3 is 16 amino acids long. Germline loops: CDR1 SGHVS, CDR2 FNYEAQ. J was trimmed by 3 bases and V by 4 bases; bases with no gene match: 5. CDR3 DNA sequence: TGTGCCAGCAGCTCCTTAGCGGGGGGGGACTACAATGAGCAGTTCTTC. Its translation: CASSSLAGGDYNEQFF.

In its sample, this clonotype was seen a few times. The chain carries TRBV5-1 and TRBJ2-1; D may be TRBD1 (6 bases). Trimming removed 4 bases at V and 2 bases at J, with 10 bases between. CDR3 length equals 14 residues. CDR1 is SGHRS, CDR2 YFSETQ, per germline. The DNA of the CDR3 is TGCGCCAGCAGCATCCGGACAGCCTACAATGAGCAGTTCTTC. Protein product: CASSIRTAYNEQFF.

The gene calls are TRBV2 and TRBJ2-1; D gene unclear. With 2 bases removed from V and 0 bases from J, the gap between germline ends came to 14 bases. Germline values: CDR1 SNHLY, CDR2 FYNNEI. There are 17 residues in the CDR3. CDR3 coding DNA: TGTGCCAGCAGTGAATCATTGATGGAGAGCTCCTACAATGAGCAGTTCTTC. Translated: CASSESLMESSYNEQFF.

CDR3 DNA sequence: TGCGCCAGCACCGCCGGGACAGGGACTTTCTTT. As protein: CASTAGTGTFF. The V gene is TRBV5-1, the J gene TRBJ1-1; 9 nucleotides match TRBD1. V was clipped by 6 bases and J by 12 bases; unmatched bases: 6. This CDR3 is 11 amino acids long. Germline CDR1 and CDR2: SGHRS and YFSETQ.

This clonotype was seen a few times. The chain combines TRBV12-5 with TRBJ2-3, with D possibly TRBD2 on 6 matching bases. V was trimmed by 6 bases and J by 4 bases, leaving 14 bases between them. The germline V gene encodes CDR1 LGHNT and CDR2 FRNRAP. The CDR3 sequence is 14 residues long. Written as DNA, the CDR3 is TGTGCTAGTGGGGGGGGTGTCGGGGCAGATACGCAGTATTTT. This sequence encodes CASGGGVGADTQYF.

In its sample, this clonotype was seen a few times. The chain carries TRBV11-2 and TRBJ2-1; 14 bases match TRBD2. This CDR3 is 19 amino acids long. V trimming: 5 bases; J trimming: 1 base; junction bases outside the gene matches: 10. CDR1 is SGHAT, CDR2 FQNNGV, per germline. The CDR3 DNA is TGTGCCAGCAGCCAGTTAGGGACTAGCGGGAGTCAGTCCTACAATGAGCAGTTCTTC. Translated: CASSQLGTSGSQSYNEQFF.

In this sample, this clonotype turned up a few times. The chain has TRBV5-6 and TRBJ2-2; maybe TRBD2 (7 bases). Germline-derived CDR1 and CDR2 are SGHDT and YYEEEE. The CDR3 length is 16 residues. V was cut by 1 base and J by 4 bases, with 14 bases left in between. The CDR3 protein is CASSLIGGQVTGELFF. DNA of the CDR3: TGTGCCAGCAGCTTGATCGGGGGGCAGGTCACCGGGGAGCTGTTTTTT.

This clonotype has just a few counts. The CDR3 sequence: CASSWNMDTPADTQYF. DNA of the CDR3: TGCGCCAGCAGCTGGAACATGGACACCCCTGCGGATACGCAGTATTTT. The chain is built from TRBV5-1 and TRBJ2-3; a weak D match, TRBD1 (5 bases). CDR3 length: 16 residues. The ends were cut back, 3 bases at V and 6 bases at J, with 20 bases in the middle. The germline V gene has CDR1 SGHRS and CDR2 YFSETQ.

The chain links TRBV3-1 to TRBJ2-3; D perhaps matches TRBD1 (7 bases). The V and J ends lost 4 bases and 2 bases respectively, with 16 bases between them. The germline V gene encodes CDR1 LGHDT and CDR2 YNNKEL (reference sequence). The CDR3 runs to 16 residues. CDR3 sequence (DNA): TGTGCCAGCAGCCCCCCAGGGGGGCCCTCCACAGATACGCAGTATTTT. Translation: CASSPPGGPSTDTQYF.

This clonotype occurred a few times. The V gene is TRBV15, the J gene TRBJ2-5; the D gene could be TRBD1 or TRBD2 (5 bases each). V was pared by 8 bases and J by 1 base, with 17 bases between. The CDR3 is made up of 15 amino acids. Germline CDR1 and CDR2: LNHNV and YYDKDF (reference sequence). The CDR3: CATERGRKFQETQYF. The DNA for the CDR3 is TGTGCCACCGAAAGGGGACGGAAATTCCAAGAGACCCAGTACTTC.

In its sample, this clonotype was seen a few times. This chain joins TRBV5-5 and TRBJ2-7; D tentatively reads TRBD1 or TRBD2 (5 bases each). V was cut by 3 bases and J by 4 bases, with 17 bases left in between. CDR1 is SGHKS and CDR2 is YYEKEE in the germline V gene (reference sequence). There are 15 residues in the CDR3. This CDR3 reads CASSYGTFKAYEQYV. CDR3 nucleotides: TGTGCCAGCAGCTATGGGACCTTTAAGGCTTACGAGCAGTACGTC.

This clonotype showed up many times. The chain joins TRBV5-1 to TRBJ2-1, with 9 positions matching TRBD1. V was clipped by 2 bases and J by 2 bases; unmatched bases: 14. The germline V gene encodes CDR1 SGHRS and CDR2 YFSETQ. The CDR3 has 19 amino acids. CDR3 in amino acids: CASSFDLLGQGKAYNEQFF. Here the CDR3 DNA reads TGCGCCAGCAGCTTTGACTTGCTTGGACAGGGGAAGGCCTACAATGAGCAGTTCTTC. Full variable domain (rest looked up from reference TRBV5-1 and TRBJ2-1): KAGVTQTPRYLIKTRGQQVTLSCSPISGHRSVSWYQQTPGQGLQFLFEYFSETQRNKGNFPGRFSGRQFSNSRSEMNVSTLELGDSALYLCASSFDLLGQGKAYNEQFFGPGTRLTVL.

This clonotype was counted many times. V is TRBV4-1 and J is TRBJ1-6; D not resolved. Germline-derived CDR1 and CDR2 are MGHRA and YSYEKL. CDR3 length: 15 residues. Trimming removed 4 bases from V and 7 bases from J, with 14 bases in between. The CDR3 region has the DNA TGCGCCAGCAGCCCGAGCGAGGGAGGAAATTCACCCCTCCACTTT. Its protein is CASSPSEGGNSPLHF.

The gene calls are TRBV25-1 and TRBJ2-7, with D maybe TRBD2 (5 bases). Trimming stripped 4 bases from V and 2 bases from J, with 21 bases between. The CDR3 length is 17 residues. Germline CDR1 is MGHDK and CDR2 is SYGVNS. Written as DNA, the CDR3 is TGTGCCAGCAGTGCCTCCCATCCCGGGATGAGCCCCTACGAGCAGTACTTC. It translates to CASSASHPGMSPYEQYF.

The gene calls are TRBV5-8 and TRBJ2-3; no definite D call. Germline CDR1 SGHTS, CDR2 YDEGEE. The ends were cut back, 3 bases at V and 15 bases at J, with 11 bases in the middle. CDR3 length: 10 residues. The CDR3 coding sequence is TGTGCCAGCAGCTCCGATGCTTGTTATTTT. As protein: CASSSDACYF.

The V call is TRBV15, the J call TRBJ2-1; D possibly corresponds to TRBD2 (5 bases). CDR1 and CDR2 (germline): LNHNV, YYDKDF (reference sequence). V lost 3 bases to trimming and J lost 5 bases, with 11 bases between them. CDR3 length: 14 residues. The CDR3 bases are TGTGCCACCAGCAGGGCCGGGAACAACAATGAGCAGTTCTTC. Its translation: CATSRAGNNNEQFF.

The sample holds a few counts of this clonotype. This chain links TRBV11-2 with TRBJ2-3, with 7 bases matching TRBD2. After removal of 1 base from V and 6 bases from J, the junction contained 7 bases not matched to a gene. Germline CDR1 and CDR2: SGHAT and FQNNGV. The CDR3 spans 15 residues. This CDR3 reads CASSLGSGAGDTQYF. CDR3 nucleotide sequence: TGTGCCAGCAGCTTAGGAAGCGGGGCGGGGGATACGCAGTATTTT.

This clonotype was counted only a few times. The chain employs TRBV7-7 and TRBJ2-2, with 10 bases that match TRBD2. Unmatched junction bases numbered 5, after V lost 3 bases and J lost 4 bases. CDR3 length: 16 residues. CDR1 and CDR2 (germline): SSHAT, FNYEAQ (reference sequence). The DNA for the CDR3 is TGTGCCAGCAGCTTCGAGCTAGCGGGAGCCACCGGGGAGCTGTTTTTT. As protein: CASSFELAGATGELFF.